This is a list of T cell receptor beta chains from one sample in a study of blood T cell repertoires in COVID-19. Sequencing was performed with immunoSEQ multiplex PCR; in TCRdb, only in-frame clones are kept and a portion is missing. This table has around 300,000 clones, roughly 90% appearing once. Material for sequencing was peripheral blood. The receptors were sampled from a woman aged 35 to 49 who had recovered from COVID-19. CDR3s include the opening cysteine and the closing phenylalanine or tryptophan. A D gene is named only where the DNA matches it firmly. Only some rows state a clone size, as once, few, many or a class for expanded clones.

j_gene | abundance | d_gene | v_gene | CDR3nt | CDR3aa
TRBJ2-1 | . | TRBD2 | TRBV27 | TGTGCCAGCAGGACTAGCGGGACCCACAATGAGCAGTTCTTC | CASRTSGTHNEQFF
TRBJ2-5 | . | . | TRBV11-2 | TGTGCCAGCAGCTTAGGGCCAGCGGTGAAACAAGAGACCCAGTACTTC | CASSLGPAVKQETQYF
TRBJ1-2 | . | . | TRBV3-1/TRBV3-2 | TGTGCCAGCAGCCAAACCCGGGGGTTCGCATATGGCTACACCTTC | CASSQTRGFAYGYTF
TRBJ1-2 | . | . | TRBV21-1 | TGTGCCAGCAGTACTATGGACAGCCGCTACTATGGCTACACCTTC | CASSTMDSRYYGYTF
TRBJ2-1 | . | TRBD2 | TRBV30 | TGTGCCTGGAGTGTACTAGCGGCCTACAATGAGCAGTTCTTC | CAWSVLAAYNEQFF
TRBJ2-1 | . | TRBD2 | TRBV9 | TGTGCCAGCAGCGTAGTTCCTAGCGGGAGCTACAATGAGCAGTTCTTC | CASSVVPSGSYNEQFF
TRBJ1-5 | . | . | TRBV3-1/TRBV3-2 | TGTGCCAGCAGCCCAGCGGGACGGGACAATCAGCCCCAGCATTTT | CASSPAGRDNQPQHF
TRBJ1-2 | . | . | TRBV11-2 | TGTGCCAGCAGCTTAGGGTTAGCGAGGGATGGCTACACCTTC | CASSLGLARDGYTF
TRBJ2-1 | . | TRBD2 | TRBV18 | TGTGCCAGCTCACCCCCTAGCGGCGCCTACAATGAGCAGTTCTTC | CASSPPSGAYNEQFF
TRBJ1-5 | . | . | TRBV6-6 | TGTGCCAGCAGTTACGGCGGGGCGGGTCAGCCCCAGCATTTT | CASSYGGAGQPQHF
TRBJ2-5 | once | TRBD1 | TRBV2 | TGTGCCAGCAGGGGGACAGGGGGTTTCGAGACCCAGTACTTC | CASRGTGGFETQYF
TRBJ2-7 | few | . | TRBV28 | TGTGCCAGCAGTTTTACAGGGATATCCTACGAGCAGTACTTC | CASSFTGISYEQYF
TRBJ1-5 | . | TRBD1 | TRBV18 | TGTGCCAGCTCACCCCCCGGACAGGGAATAGGCAATCAGCCCCAGCATTTT | CASSPPGQGIGNQPQHF
TRBJ2-7 | . | TRBD2 | TRBV30 | TGTGCCTGGACCCGGGGGGGCGAAGGCGAGCAGTACTTC | CAWTRGGEGEQYF
TRBJ1-1 | . | . | TRBV19 | TGTGCCAGTAGTCCGTCCCGTGGACAGAGGAACACTGAAGCTTTCTTT | CASSPSRGQRNTEAFF
TRBJ2-5 | . | . | TRBV5-4 | TGTGCCAGCAGCTTGGGAAGAGAAGAGACCCAGTACTTC | CASSLGREETQYF
TRBJ1-6 | few | . | TRBV19 | TGTGCCAGTAGTGCCGGACAGCAAAATTCACCCCTCCACTTT | CASSAGQQNSPLHF
TRBJ2-2 | . | TRBD2 | TRBV7-9 | TGTGCCAGCAGCTTGTATCGGGGGGCGGGAGGGCCGAACACCGGGGAGCTGTTTTTT | CASSLYRGAGGPNTGELFF
TRBJ1-1 | . | . | TRBV18 | TGTGCCAGCTCACCACTTGCCAAGCAGGGGGCTTTCTTT | CASSPLAKQGAFF
TRBJ2-2 | . | . | TRBV19 | TGTGCCAGTAGTATAGTTGGACTGCTGGTCGGTTCCGGGGAGCTGTTTTTT | CASSIVGLLVGSGELFF
TRBJ1-1 | . | . | TRBV30 | TGTGCCTGGATGGGGGGGTCAACTGAAGCTTTCTTT | CAWMGGSTEAFF
TRBJ2-1 | . | TRBD2 | TRBV6-2/TRBV6-3 | TGTGCCAGCAGCCCTTTCAGCGGGAGCTCGTACAATGAGCAGTTCTTC | CASSPFSGSSYNEQFF
TRBJ1-6 | . | TRBD1 | TRBV28 | TGTGCCGTCAGGGGGCGTAGGTCACCCCTCCACTTT | CAVRGRRSPLHF
TRBJ2-3 | . | TRBD2 | TRBV30 | TGTGCCTGGACCTTTGGGGGGGGCACAGATACGCAGTATTTT | CAWTFGGGTDTQYF
TRBJ2-1 | . | TRBD2 | TRBV15 | TGTGCCACCAGCAGAGCCTCTAGCGGGAGTTCGGATGAGCAGTTCTTC | CATSRASSGSSDEQFF
TRBJ1-1 | . | . | TRBV7-9 | TGTGCCAGCAGCCCCGAACCGGGACAAATGAACACTGAAGCTTTCTTT | CASSPEPGQMNTEAFF
TRBJ2-1 | . | . | TRBV11-3 | TGTGCCAGCAGCTTAGGATCGGGACATGGGTACAATGAGCAGTTCTTC | CASSLGSGHGYNEQFF
TRBJ1-6 | . | TRBD1 | TRBV14 | TGTGCCAGCAGCCGTCGACAGGGATTGGATTCACCCCTCCACTTT | CASSRRQGLDSPLHF
TRBJ2-3 | once | . | TRBV19 | TGTGCCAGTAGTCTAGTCTGGGGGGAAGATACGCAGTATTTT | CASSLVWGEDTQYF
TRBJ2-7 | . | . | TRBV9 | TGTGCCAGCAGCCCTCACGGGGACAACTTCTACGAGCAGTACTTC | CASSPHGDNFYEQYF
TRBJ2-2 | . | TRBD2 | TRBV27 | TGTGCCAGCAGTTCACCTAGCGGGAGGGACACCGGGGAGCTGTTTTTT | CASSSPSGRDTGELFF
TRBJ2-1 | . | TRBD2 | TRBV14 | TGTGCCAGCAGCATGTCTAGCGGAACGTACAATGAGCAGTTCTTC | CASSMSSGTYNEQFF
TRBJ2-5 | . | TRBD2 | TRBV11-3 | TGTGCCAGCAGCTTAGGGGAGGTCACTAGCGGGAGTTTGGAGACCCAGTACTTC | CASSLGEVTSGSLETQYF
TRBJ1-2 | . | TRBD1 | TRBV2 | TGTGCCAGCAGTTTCGATAACACCAAGGGGGCAAGTGGCTACACCTTC | CASSFDNTKGASGYTF
TRBJ2-5 | many | TRBD1 | TRBV13 | TGTGCCAGCAGCCCCCAGACAGGGGGCGGAGAGACCCAGTACTTC | CASSPQTGGGETQYF
TRBJ1-5 | . | . | TRBV24-1 | TGTGCCACCAGTGATTTATTCGGAGCCCAGCATTTT | CATSDLFGAQHF
TRBJ2-1 | once | TRBD2 | TRBV3-1/TRBV3-2 | TGTGCCAGCAGCCAAGTATCAAGAGGACTAGCGGAGCACAATGAGCAGTTCTTC | CASSQVSRGLAEHNEQFF
TRBJ2-3 | once | TRBD2 | TRBV7-2 | TGTGCCAGCAGACTTGTAGCGGGAGGGCCGGGAGATACGCAGTATTTT | CASRLVAGGPGDTQYF
TRBJ1-3 | once | TRBD1 | TRBV11-2 | TGTGCCAGCAGCCCCACAGGGGGTGGCCTAGACACCATATATTTT | CASSPTGGGLDTIYF
TRBJ2-7 | . | TRBD1 | TRBV5-6 | TGTGCCAGCAGCTTGCCGGCGACCGGGACAGGGGGCGAGCAGTACTTC | CASSLPATGTGGEQYF
TRBJ2-7 | . | TRBD2 | TRBV2 | TGTGCCAGCAGTGCTCTAGCGGGAGAGGTTTACGAGCAGTACTTC | CASSALAGEVYEQYF
TRBJ2-5 | . | TRBD1 | TRBV11-2 | TGTGCCAGCAGCCGATCTGCCGGGACAGAAGAGACCCAGTACTTC | CASSRSAGTEETQYF
TRBJ2-1 | . | TRBD2 | TRBV19 | TGTGCCAGCGTAGCGGGAAGCAATGAGCAGTTCTTC | CASVAGSNEQFF
TRBJ2-2 | . | . | TRBV14 | TGTGCCAGCAGCCATTATTCCGGTCTCGGGGTCGAGGAGCTGTTTTTT | CASSHYSGLGVEELFF
TRBJ1-2 | . | . | TRBV11-2 | TGTGCCAGCAGCTTAGAAGAGGGTTGGGGCTATGGCTACACCTTC | CASSLEEGWGYGYTF
TRBJ2-3 | . | TRBD2 | TRBV5-6 | TGTGCCAGCAGCCTAGCGGGAGTTACTCCTAGCACAGATACGCAGTATTTT | CASSLAGVTPSTDTQYF
TRBJ1-2 | . | . | TRBV3-1/TRBV3-2 | TGTGCCAGCAGCCCCGGACAGCAGTCCAACTATGGCTACACCTTC | CASSPGQQSNYGYTF
TRBJ2-1 | . | . | TRBV7-6 | TGTGCCAGCAGCTTAGCGCCGCCCGACGGGAGAGGCCACAATGAGCAGTTCTTC | CASSLAPPDGRGHNEQFF